A selection of T cell receptor beta chains follows, all from one sample in a study of shared clonotypes between healthy human individuals. Sequenced by immunoSEQ multiplex PCR; TCRdb stores in-frame clones only, minus some. The sample has more than 1 million clones, about four fifths seen once. Sequences were obtained from memory CD4+ T cells from PBMCs. Receptor source: a man aged 18 to 29 in good health. Some clones in this sample may be carry-over from other donors' samples. CDR3s include the opening cysteine and the closing phenylalanine or tryptophan. A D gene is named only where the DNA matches it firmly. Clone size is given for some rows only: seen once, a few or many times, or a class if the clone is expanded.

D gene	J gene	V gene	clone size	CDR3 DNA	CDR3 protein
TRBD1	TRBJ1-2	TRBV6-1	.	TGTGCCAGCAGGGATACAGGGGGCCCTTTCTATGGCTACACCTTC	CASRDTGGPFYGYTF
.	TRBJ2-7	TRBV6-6	.	TGTGCCAGCATTGGGCGGAGCACAGGGGAGCAGTACTTC	CASIGRSTGEQYF
TRBD2	TRBJ2-2	TRBV7-9	.	TGTGCCAGCAGCCCCGGACTAGCGAACACCGGGGAGCTGTTTTTT	CASSPGLANTGELFF
TRBD1	TRBJ1-1	TRBV28	once	TGTGCCAGCAGACCCTCTCGACAGGGGGCGGGGACTGAAGCTTTCTTT	CASRPSRQGAGTEAFF
TRBD2	TRBJ2-1	TRBV4-2	.	TGTGCCAGCAGCCAGGGGCGGCGGGAGGGAGAGCAGTTCTTC	CASSQGRREGEQFF
.	TRBJ2-7	TRBV27	.	TGTGCCAGCAGCCCAGGGGTCGCGGGAGTCGTCTACGAGCAGTACTTC	CASSPGVAGVVYEQYF
.	TRBJ1-2	TRBV19	.	TGTGCCAGTAGTGTTTTAGATAACTATGGCTACACCTTC	CASSVLDNYGYTF
.	TRBJ2-1	TRBV6-6	.	TGTGCCAGCAATCCCCGCGGGGCTAGCGCCAATGAGCAGTTCTTC	CASNPRGASANEQFF
TRBD1	TRBJ1-1	TRBV7-8	once	TGTGCCAGCAGCTTAGCGTCCGGACAGGGGGAATTAGCTTTCTTT	CASSLASGQGELAFF
TRBD2	TRBJ2-3	TRBV4-2	.	TGTGCCAGCAGCCAGACTAGCTTCAGCTCAGATACGCAGTATTTT	CASSQTSFSSDTQYF
.	TRBJ2-3	TRBV7-3	.	TGTGCCAGCAGCTGGGAGGCCACAGATACGCAGTATTTT	CASSWEATDTQYF
.	TRBJ1-2	TRBV5-5	once	TGTGCCAGCAGCGCTTTACACAACTATGGCTACACCTTC	CASSALHNYGYTF
.	TRBJ1-1	TRBV12-2	.	TGTGCAAGTCGCCTGCAAGACATCGGGGCAGGGATACTCATAAGAGCTTTCTTT	CASRLQDIGAGILIRAFF
.	TRBJ1-1	TRBV11-3	.	TGTGCCAGCAGCCTTCTATGGAACACTGAAGCTTTCTTT	CASSLLWNTEAFF
TRBD1	TRBJ2-7	TRBV5-1	.	TGCGCCAGCAGCTGGGACAGGGGGTACGAGCAGTACTTC	CASSWDRGYEQYF
.	TRBJ2-7	TRBV6-5	.	TGTGCCAGCACTAAACTAGCTTACGAGCAGTACTTC	CASTKLAYEQYF
TRBD2	TRBJ2-5	TRBV5-1	.	TGCGCCAGCAGCCCCCGGACTAGCGAGACCCAGTACTTC	CASSPRTSETQYF
.	TRBJ2-5	TRBV6-5	.	TGTGCCAGCAGTCGGAGGGGGACCCAGTACTTC	CASSRRGTQYF
.	TRBJ2-5	TRBV18	.	TGTGCCAGCTCACCCCCGGGGACGCCGCCTGGGGAGACCCAGTACTTC	CASSPPGTPPGETQYF
.	TRBJ2-6	TRBV5-1	.	TGCGCCAGCAGCTTCTTCCAGGCTGGGGCCAACGTCCTGACTTTC	CASSFFQAGANVLTF
TRBD2	TRBJ2-1	TRBV30	.	TGTGCCTGGAGCCTCGGGACTAGCGGTTACAATGAGCAGTTCTTC	CAWSLGTSGYNEQFF
.	TRBJ1-2	TRBV6-5	.	TGTGCCAGCAGTTGGGATTCGGCAGAGGGCTACACCTTC	CASSWDSAEGYTF
TRBD2	TRBJ2-3	TRBV19	.	TGTGCCAGTAGTATTGGGCTAACTAGCGGGAGTGGAGATACGCAGTATTTT	CASSIGLTSGSGDTQYF
TRBD1	TRBJ1-2	TRBV27	.	TGTGCCAGCACCAAAAGGACAGGGGGCGATGGCTACACCTTC	CASTKRTGGDGYTF
.	TRBJ2-3	TRBV5-6	.	TGTGCCAGCAGCTTGGGGGCTAGCGTTAGCACAGATACGCAGTATTTT	CASSLGASVSTDTQYF
TRBD1	TRBJ1-5	TRBV6-1	many	TGTGCCAGCAGTGAGGGGGACAGACTCAATCAGCCCCAGCATTTT	CASSEGDRLNQPQHF
.	TRBJ2-7	TRBV6-5	.	TGTGCCAGCAGAAAGACAGTGATCTACGAGCAGTACTTC	CASRKTVIYEQYF
.	TRBJ1-1	TRBV9	few	TGTGCCAGCAGCGTAGAGGACAGCAACACTGAAGCTTTCTTT	CASSVEDSNTEAFF
TRBD2	TRBJ2-3	TRBV7-2	.	TGTGCCAGCAGCTTAGCGCGTCTAGCGGGAGTCAGCACAGATACGCAGTATTTT	CASSLARLAGVSTDTQYF
.	TRBJ1-4	TRBV28	.	TGTGCCAGTACCAGGGGCGCGGCTAATGAAAAACTGTTTTTT	CASTRGAANEKLFF
.	TRBJ2-2	TRBV9	.	TGTGCCAGCAGCCCGAGGACTGGTTACACCGGGGAGCTGTTTTTT	CASSPRTGYTGELFF
.	TRBJ2-1	TRBV7-3	.	TGTGCCAGTTCTAGAATCCATAATAATGAGCAGTTCTTC	CASSRIHNNEQFF
.	TRBJ2-5	TRBV7-3	.	TGTGCCAGCAGCTTAGTTCGCCAAGAGACCCAGTACTTC	CASSLVRQETQYF
TRBD1	TRBJ2-2	TRBV5-6	many	TGTGCCAGCAGTTTGACAGGGACCGCCGGGGAGCTGTTTTTT	CASSLTGTAGELFF
.	TRBJ1-2	TRBV4-1	.	TGCGCCAGCAGCCAATTCGGGAACTATGGCTACACCTTC	CASSQFGNYGYTF
TRBD1	TRBJ1-1	TRBV6-6	.	TGTGCCAGCAGTTGGACAGGGTTGACTGAAGCTTTCTTT	CASSWTGLTEAFF
.	TRBJ1-3	TRBV18	.	TGTGCCAGCTCACCGCCCCCCGGAACCCGGGGTGGAAACACCATATATTTT	CASSPPPGTRGGNTIYF
TRBD1	TRBJ2-1	TRBV7-9	.	TGTGCCAGCAGATTGGACAGGGGAAACAATGAGCAGTTCTTC	CASRLDRGNNEQFF
.	TRBJ2-7	TRBV6-5	.	TGTGCCAGCAGTTACGGGGACGGAACCTACGAGCAGTACTTC	CASSYGDGTYEQYF
TRBD1	TRBJ2-5	TRBV2	.	TGTGCCAGCAGTGGGGACAGGGAAGAGACCCAGTACTTC	CASSGDREETQYF
.	TRBJ1-2	TRBV7-2	.	TGTGCCAGCAGCCGCTCGGCCGCTAACTATGGCTACACCTTC	CASSRSAANYGYTF
.	TRBJ1-2	TRBV6-6	.	TGTGCCAGCAGTCCGACCTCCTATGGCTACACCTTC	CASSPTSYGYTF
.	TRBJ2-5	TRBV30	few	TGTGCCTGGAGCGGGACTCGAGGGGAGACCCAGTACTTC	CAWSGTRGETQYF
.	TRBJ1-2	TRBV14	.	TGTGCCAGCAGCTCTCTATGGGTGGACTACACCTTC	CASSSLWVDYTF
TRBD1	TRBJ1-1	TRBV6-6	.	TGTGCCAGCCTCCGGACAGGGGGGAACACTGAAGCTTTCTTT	CASLRTGGNTEAFF
TRBD2	TRBJ2-3	TRBV5-1	.	TGCGCCAGCAGCTTTAGCGGGAGTAGGGCAGATACGCAGTATTTT	CASSFSGSRADTQYF
.	TRBJ2-2	TRBV5-1	.	TGCGCCAGCAGCTTGGGGACACTGGTAGAGACCGGGGAGCTGTTTTTT	CASSLGTLVETGELFF
TRBD1	TRBJ2-7	TRBV5-1	.	TGCGCCAGCACCCGAGGGGGCGGGCAGGGGGCGCTTTCTCGCGAGCAGTACTTC	CASTRGGGQGALSREQYF
.	TRBJ2-1	TRBV2	.	TGTGCCAGCAACAAGGGACTCTTAAATGAGCAGTTCTTC	CASNKGLLNEQFF
.	TRBJ2-1	TRBV10-1	.	TGCGCCAGCGGGAGCGGGCCGCACCGTGAGCAGTTCTTC	CASGSGPHREQFF